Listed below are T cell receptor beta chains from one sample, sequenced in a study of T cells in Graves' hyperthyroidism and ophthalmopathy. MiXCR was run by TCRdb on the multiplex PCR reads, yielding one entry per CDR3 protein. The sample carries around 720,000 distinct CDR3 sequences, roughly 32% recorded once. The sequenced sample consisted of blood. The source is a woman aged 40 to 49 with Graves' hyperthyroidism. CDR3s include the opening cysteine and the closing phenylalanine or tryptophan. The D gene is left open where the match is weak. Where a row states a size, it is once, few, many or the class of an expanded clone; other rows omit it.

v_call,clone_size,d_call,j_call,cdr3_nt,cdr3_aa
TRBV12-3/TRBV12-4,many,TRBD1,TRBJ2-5,TGTGCCAGCAGTCCCGGGACAGCGAAAGAGACCCAGTACTTC,CASSPGTAKETQYF
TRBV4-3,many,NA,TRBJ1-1,TGCGCCAGCAGCCGAGAAGGAGTGAACACTGAAGCTTTCTTT,CASSREGVNTEAFF
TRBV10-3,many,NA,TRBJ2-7,TGTGCCATCAGTGAAAGGGACGTAAGAGCCTACGAGCAGTACTTC,CAISERDVRAYEQYF
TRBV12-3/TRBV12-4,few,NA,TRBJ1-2,TGTGCCAGCAGTTCCATCTGGGGGCTCGGTGGCTACACCTTC,CASSSIWGLGGYTF
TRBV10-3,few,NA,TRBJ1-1,TGTGCCAGCAGTTTAGTACGGCTTAGGACGAACACTGAAGCTTTCTTT,CASSLVRLRTNTEAFF
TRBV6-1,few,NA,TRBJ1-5,TGTGCCAGCAGTTATGGACGGCGTTATAGCAATCAGCCCCAGCATTTT,CASSYGRRYSNQPQHF
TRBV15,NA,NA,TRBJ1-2,TGTGCCACCAGCAGTGCTTCGAACTATGGCTACACCTTC,CATSSASNYGYTF
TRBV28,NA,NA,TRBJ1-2,TGTGCCAGCAGTTTATCGCGGGCAGTCTATGGCTACACCTTC,CASSLSRAVYGYTF
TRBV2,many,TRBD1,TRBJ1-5,TGTGCCAGCAGTGGTTTTTGGACAGGGATAAGGCAGCCCCAGCATTTT,CASSGFWTGIRQPQHF
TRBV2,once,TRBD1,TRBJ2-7,TGTGCCAGCACCGGACAGGGCGAGCAGTACTTC,CASTGQGEQYF
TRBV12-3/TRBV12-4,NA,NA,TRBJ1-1,TGTGCCAGCAGTAGGGGGACAAGACCTGAAGCTTTCTTT,CASSRGTRPEAFF
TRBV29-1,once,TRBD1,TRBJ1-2,TGCAGCGTTGAGGAGACAGGGGGCTGGTATGGCTACACCTTC,CSVEETGGWYGYTF
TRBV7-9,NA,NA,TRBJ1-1,TGTGCCAGCAGCTTAGGGTTCTCGGGCTGGAACACTGAAGCTTTCTTT,CASSLGFSGWNTEAFF
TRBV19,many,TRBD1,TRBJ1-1,TGTGCCAGTAGTCCGCCCGGGACAGCCGGCACTGAAGCTTTCTTT,CASSPPGTAGTEAFF